This TCR beta chain was documented in a study of cytomegalovirus exposure and HLA in healthy donors. The PCR used 60 Vbeta and 13 Jbeta primers. Assay used: immunoSEQ multiplex PCR; TCRdb lists only in-frame clones, some missing. The table includes some 160,000 clones, around 70% detected once. The CDR3 spans 13 residues. The V gene's germline CDR1 is MNHEY and CDR2 SVGAGI. V was pared by 5 bases and J by 5 bases, with 10 bases between. This clonotype was sampled from a man in his forties in good health and CMV-seronegative. The V call is TRBV6-5, the J call TRBJ1-5; the D gene is possibly TRBD1 (6 bases). Sequencing used PBMCs. CDR3 region: CASSLDRYQPQHF. The DNA for the CDR3 is TGTGCCAGCAGTCTTGACAGGTATCAGCCCCAGCATTTT.